This TCR beta chain came from a study of cytomegalovirus exposure and HLA in healthy donors. Germline V gives CDR1 SNHLY, CDR2 FYNNEI. V dropped 6 bases and J dropped 1; count of bases not matched to a gene: 12. There are 16 residues in the CDR3. TCRdb keeps only in-frame clones here, not all; method: immunoSEQ multiplex PCR. The table lists about 360,000 clones, about nine tenths of them singletons, with roughly 0.75% in the top ten. The TCR originated in a woman aged 18-29 years in good health and CMV-seronegative. This chain connects TRBV2 to TRBJ2-7, with 7 bases identical to TRBD2. The material sequenced was PBMCs. The CDR3 region has the DNA TGTGCCAGCAGACCCGGTTGGGCGGGGGAATCCTACGAGCAGTACTTC. The encoded protein is CASRPGWAGESYEQYF. Looking up the rest from reference TRBV2 and TRBJ2-7 gives the full variable domain: EPEVTQTPSHQVTQMGQEVILRCVPISNHLYFYWYRQILGQKVEFLVSFYNNEISEKSEIFDDQFSVERPDGSNFTLKIRSTKLEDSAMYFCASRPGWAGESYEQYFGPGTRLTVT.